This TCR beta chain was identified in a study of shared clonotypes between healthy human individuals. Whole-study results and caveats: Read depth was anticipated to influence clonotype sharing among donors. Only blood underwent sampling, and tissue repertoires likely differ.

This CDR3 is 16 amino acids long. The V gene's germline CDR1 is SGHRS and CDR2 YFSETQ. V lost 6 bases, J lost 0 bases, and 3 bases stayed unmatched. Produced via immunoSEQ multiplex PCR; TCRdb's table is partial and in-frame only. The data contain 2,500,000 or so clones, around 92% of them singletons. Recent acute infections and vaccinations were absent in the healthy HIV-negative adult donors. This clone showed up just once. The antigen remains unidentified. Sequencing was performed on naive CD4+ T cells from PBMCs. Subset: CD45RA+ positively selected. The chain joins TRBV5-1 to TRBJ2-2; 12 bases are a match to TRBD2. This TCR derives from a man aged 18 to 30 in good health. Some clones in this sample may be carry-over from other donors' samples. CDR3 region: CASTRTSGTNTGELFF. In DNA, the CDR3 is TGCGCCAGCACCAGGACTAGCGGGACGAACACCGGGGAGCTGTTTTTT.